The rows below give T cell receptor beta chains drawn from one sample of a study of blood T cell repertoires in COVID-19. The repertoire was sequenced with immunoSEQ multiplex PCR; TCRdb's copy has only in-frame clones and lacks some. The repertoire holds roughly 90,000 clones, more than 85% seen once, with over 5% in the top ten. The sample was peripheral blood. The receptors were sampled from a man aged 35 to 55 with acute or convalescent COVID-19. Both conserved end residues are part of each CDR3. D genes are given only for firm matches. The size field is filled for only some rows; it gives once, few, many or a size class.

j_call v_call d_call clone_size cdr3_length cdr3_nt cdr3_aa
TRBJ2-2 TRBV9 TRBD2 once 15 TGTGCCAGCAGCGTAGCCAGCGGGAGGGTCGGGGAGCTGTTTTTT CASSVASGRVGELFF
TRBJ2-3 TRBV9 - once 15 TGTGCCAGCAGCGTAGGGGCGGAGGTAACAGATACGCAGTATTTT CASSVGAEVTDTQYF
TRBJ2-7 TRBV5-6 - - 13 TGTGCCAGCAGCTTAGGCGGTACCTACGAGCAGTACTTC CASSLGGTYEQYF
TRBJ2-3 TRBV7-2 - - 16 TGTGCCAGCAGCCTCTCCGGGGGAGGTAGAACAGATACGCAGTATTTT CASSLSGGGRTDTQYF
TRBJ1-3 TRBV7-8 TRBD1 - 16 TGTGCCAGCAGCCGTGGGACAGGGGGGTACGGAAACACCATATATTTT CASSRGTGGYGNTIYF
TRBJ2-4 TRBV20-1 - few 15 TGCAGTGCTAGTGGATCTACGATACCACAAAACATTCAGTACTTC CSASGSTIPQNIQYF
TRBJ1-1 TRBV10-1 - - 14 TGCGCCAGCAGTGTGGGACTAGGTGGTACTGAAGCTTTCTTT CASSVGLGGTEAFF
TRBJ1-2 TRBV15 - - 14 TGTGCCACCAGCAGAGGGGGAGCTAACTATGGCTACACCTTC CATSRGGANYGYTF
TRBJ1-2 TRBV3-1/TRBV3-2 TRBD1 once 13 TGTGCCAGCAGCCTGACAGGGGAATATGGCTACACCTTC CASSLTGEYGYTF
TRBJ1-1 TRBV10-3 TRBD1 - 14 TGTGCCATCAGCTCCCGGGACAGAAACACTGAAGCTTTCTTT CAISSRDRNTEAFF
TRBJ2-3 TRBV4-2 TRBD2 once 16 TGTGCCAGCAGCCAAGTGGGCGGGGGGAACACAGATACGCAGTATTTT CASSQVGGGNTDTQYF
TRBJ2-3 TRBV15 TRBD1 - 16 TGTGCCACCAGCGCGTGGACAGGTCGGAGCACAGATACGCAGTATTTT CATSAWTGRSTDTQYF
TRBJ2-5 TRBV11-2 - - 13 TGTGCCAGCAGCTACCAACCGGGAGAGACCCAGTACTTC CASSYQPGETQYF
TRBJ2-5 TRBV19 - - 14 TGTGCCAGTGGGGGGGCAACAGCCAAAGAGACCCAGTACTTC CASGGATAKETQYF
TRBJ1-4 TRBV6-6 - once 13 TGTGCCAGCAGTCCGGAGGCGACGGGGAAACTGTTTTTT CASSPEATGKLFF
TRBJ2-3 TRBV3-1/TRBV3-2 TRBD2 - 18 TGTGCCAGCAGCCCCCAAAGGCTAGCGGGGATGGGTACAGATACGCAGTATTTT CASSPQRLAGMGTDTQYF
TRBJ1-4 TRBV6-2/TRBV6-3 - - 13 TGTGCCAGCAGTAGGTCGAACAGTGAAAAACTGTTTTTT CASSRSNSEKLFF
TRBJ2-7 TRBV9 - - 15 TGTGCCAGCAGCGTAGATCAGGGGAACTCCTACGAGCAGTACTTC CASSVDQGNSYEQYF
TRBJ1-4 TRBV2 TRBD1 - 13 TGTGCCAGCAGCCGGGACAGGGATGAAAAACTGTTTTTT CASSRDRDEKLFF
TRBJ2-1 TRBV11-2 TRBD2 - 17 TGTGCCAGCAGCACCGGTAGCGGGAGTACTCCGTGGAATGAGCAGTTCTTC CASSTGSGSTPWNEQFF
TRBJ1-3 TRBV3-1/TRBV3-2 - - 16 TGTGCCAGCAGAGCGGGGGGAGGTGGGTCCGGAAACACCATATATTTT CASRAGGGGSGNTIYF
TRBJ1-6 TRBV6-5 TRBD1 few 14 TGTGCCAGCATTACTCTAGGGGGCAGGGGACCCCTCCACTTT CASITLGGRGPLHF
TRBJ1-2 TRBV7-8 - - 16 TGTGCCAGCAGCTTGGTAGCGGGAGAAACTAACTATGGCTACACCTTC CASSLVAGETNYGYTF
TRBJ2-7 TRBV19 TRBD2 few 16 TGTGCCAGTAGTGGGACTAGCGGGAGACTGACCTACGAGCAGTACTTC CASSGTSGRLTYEQYF
TRBJ1-5 TRBV19 - - 17 TGTGCCAGTAGTTTGGGTGGGCCTCAGGGGAGCAATCAGCCCCAGCATTTT CASSLGGPQGSNQPQHF
TRBJ1-1 TRBV5-1 TRBD1 - 14 TGCGCCAGCAGCACCGGGGGACAGGGGACTGAAGCTTTCTTT CASSTGGQGTEAFF
TRBJ2-2 TRBV3-1/TRBV3-2 TRBD1 few 15 TGTGCCAGCAGCCAAGGGGACAGGGGAATCGGGGAGCTGTTTTTT CASSQGDRGIGELFF
TRBJ2-5 TRBV4-1 - - 14 TGCGCCAGCAGCCAAGTTGCCAGAAAAGAGACCCAGTACTTC CASSQVARKETQYF
TRBJ1-5 TRBV3-1/TRBV3-2 - - 16 TGTGCCAGCAGCCATAGACAAACAGGTGGGGCTCAGCCCCAGCATTTT CASSHRQTGGAQPQHF
TRBJ1-1 TRBV24-1 - - 13 TGTGCCACCAGTGTAACGGGGAACACTGAAGCTTTCTTT CATSVTGNTEAFF
TRBJ2-1 TRBV30 - - 15 TGTGCCTGGAGCCACGGGAAGAGTCACTACAATGAGCAGTTCTTC CAWSHGKSHYNEQFF
TRBJ1-5 TRBV19 TRBD1 - 15 TGTGCCAGTAGTACCATGACAGGGGGCCATCAGCCCCAGCATTTT CASSTMTGGHQPQHF
TRBJ1-5 TRBV19 - - 14 TGTGCCAGTGGCCTCGGGGGGGGCAATCAGCCCCAGCATTTT CASGLGGGNQPQHF
TRBJ1-2 TRBV6-1 TRBD1 - 14 TGTGCCAGCAGTGAATTTCAGGGGGCGGGTGGCTACACCTTC CASSEFQGAGGYTF
TRBJ1-6 TRBV25-1 - - 14 TGTGCCAGCGGAAGGAGGAAGGCTAATTCACCCCTCCACTTT CASGRRKANSPLHF
TRBJ1-2 TRBV7-9 TRBD1 - 14 TGTGCCAGCAGCGGCAGGGGGTACGGCTATGGCTACACCTTC CASSGRGYGYGYTF
TRBJ2-5 TRBV19 - - 13 TGTGCCAGTAGTGAGACAGATGGGAAGACCCAGTACTTC CASSETDGKTQYF
TRBJ2-1 TRBV7-9 - once 16 TGTGCCAGCAGCTTAGCAGGGGGGAGGGTGGATAATGAGCAGTTCTTC CASSLAGGRVDNEQFF
TRBJ2-1 TRBV3-1/TRBV3-2 TRBD2 - 18 TGTGCCAGCAGCCAAGATGGTAGCGGGAGGTACAGGGGGAATGAGCAGTTCTTC CASSQDGSGRYRGNEQFF
TRBJ2-2 TRBV5-4 - - 19 TGTGCCAGCAGCTTGCCCCCCAAACCAGGCCTGACGAACACCGGGGAGCTGTTTTTT CASSLPPKPGLTNTGELFF
TRBJ2-1 TRBV11-3 TRBD2 - 15 TGTGCCAGCAGCTTAGGTCGGGGGGACGGCGGTGAGCAGTTCTTC CASSLGRGDGGEQFF
TRBJ1-4 TRBV7-7 - - 16 TGTGCTAGCAGCTTAGCGCGCACAGGCCTTAATGAAAAACTGTTTTTT CASSLARTGLNEKLFF